The clone carrying this T cell receptor beta chain has a count of ten or more. This sample stems from a study of T cells after yellow fever vaccination. As for the study in general: Preparation of the low-cell-number fractions used SMART-Seq v4 Ultra Low Input.

Template-switching 5'RACE yielded the TCR cDNA; a universal primer site and UMIs were added in the process. In TCRdb, the 5' RACE reads were re-called with MiXCR into one record per CDR3 protein. Of roughly 320,000 distinct CDR3 sequences listed, around 10% are singletons. V dropped 6 bases and J dropped 1; count of bases not matched to a gene: 4. This CDR3 spans 15 amino acids. Germline assignment: CDR1 DFQATT and CDR2 SNEGSKA (reference sequence). Sample: CD4+ T cells sorted from PBMCs, taken 45 days after the yellow fever booster vaccination. This sequence originates from a man aged 18 to 30 who received the YFV17D yellow fever vaccine. The chain has TRBV20-1 and TRBJ2-3, with TRBD2 matching over 13 bases. CDR3 in amino acids: CSAPGLAGGTDTQYF. CDR3 nucleotides: TGCAGTGCCCCAGGACTAGCGGGGGGCACAGATACGCAGTATTTT.